This paragraph reports one T cell receptor beta chain. Original data processing: Amplification with reference gene primers provided the estimates of nucleated cell counts. Produced via immunoSEQ multiplex PCR; TCRdb's table is partial and in-frame only. V, J and clone size were drawn from that table, and D and trimming were deduced from the DNA. The top ten hold approximately 5.4% of the sample, which has about 160,000 clones, around 84% seen once. The data derive from a study of blood T cell repertoires in COVID-19. In the study overall: The United States, Italy and Spain were the sources of the acute and convalescent COVID-19 samples. Sources were T cells, B-cell-depleted T cells, or PBMCs; the material itself was cDNA or gDNA.

Seattle-derived patients entered the study during active infection and were followed longitudinally. The TCR originated in a woman aged 45 to 65 with COVID-19, enrolled during active disease. The specimen sequenced was peripheral blood.

This CDR3 is CASRSRDSWADTQYF. The CDR3 region has the DNA TGTGCCAGCAGAAGCCGGGACTCCTGGGCAGATACGCAGTATTTT. V is TRBV6-5 and J is TRBJ2-3; D may be TRBD2 (6 bases). The germline gives CDR1 MNHEY, CDR2 SVGAGI. This CDR3 spans 15 amino acids. V lost 6 bases, J lost 4 bases, and 17 bases lay in between.